Following are 22 T cell receptor beta chains from one sample sequenced in a study of regulatory T cells in long-lasting Graves disease (dated by TCRdb to the early 2020s). Library construction relied on multiplex PCR. This sample was sequenced with an Illumina HiSeq 4000. iRepertoire HTBI primers and Arm-PCR amplification of CDR3 regions were used to construct TCR beta libraries. The public reads were quality trimmed at Q25 with fastp and then assembled into clones with MiXCR by TCRdb, keeping productive beta chains. CDR3 protein duplicates are merged, each entry listing the most common genes and DNA. This sample has 350,000 to 500,000 distinct CDR3 sequences in its table, and under 25% of those were observed once. The leading ten clones occupy 14% of the sample. In the paper's terms, the time point label means: persistent/refractory GD, antithyroid drugs over 5 years with positive TRAb. For both TCR sequencing and RNA sequencing, RNA was extracted from PBMCs in TRIzol.

Sequences were derived from peripheral blood mononuclear cells (PBMCs), sampled when the disease was refractory, from a patient treated with antithyroid drugs. These receptors were taken from a female donor with Graves disease.

At least ten counts were recorded for this clonotype. The rearrangement uses TRBV5-6 and TRBJ2-7, with 10 nucleotides matching TRBD1. CDR3 length: 15 amino acids. Unmatched junction bases numbered 5, after V lost 0 bases and J lost 5 bases. CDR1 is SGHDT, CDR2 YYEEEE, per germline. The CDR3 DNA reads as TGTGCCAGCAGCTTGGTCGGACAGGGGGTCCACGAGCAGTACTTC. Translation: CASSLVGQGVHEQYF.

In this sample, this clonotype turned up many times. This chain uses TRBV13 with TRBJ2-5, with a weak D call TRBD2 (6 bases). This CDR3 is built from 14 residues. Per germline, CDR1 PRHDT and CDR2 FYEKMQ (reference sequence). The ends were cut back, 5 bases at V and 9 bases at J, with 19 bases in the middle. The CDR3 spells CASSPGTAFSSQYF. CDR3 bases: TGTGCCAGCAGCCCGGGGACTGCGTTTTCGTCCCAGTACTTC.

The chain couples TRBV18 to TRBJ1-2; 12 positions agree with TRBD1. The germline V gene encodes CDR1 KGHSH and CDR2 LQKENI. V lost 3 bases, J lost 8 bases, and 10 bases stayed unmatched. The CDR3 totals 16 residues. The CDR3 DNA is TGTGCCAGCTCACCGGTCCCGGGACAGGGGGCCCCCGGCTACACCTTC. Protein sequence: CASSPVPGQGAPGYTF.

V and J are TRBV5-5 and TRBJ2-4; D unclear. The V gene lost 8 bases and the J gene lost 0 bases, with 15 bases spanning the gap. The CDR3 is made up of 15 amino acids. Germline V gene sequence: CDR1 SGHKS, CDR2 YYEKEE (reference sequence). The chain's CDR3 is CASQSPRLAKNIQYF. CDR3 DNA: TGTGCCAGTCAGTCTCCACGACTAGCCAAAAACATTCAGTACTTC.

J is TRBJ1-2 and V is TRBV4-2; D is ambiguous. In germline, CDR1 is LGHNA, CDR2 YNFKEQ. CDR3 size: 13 residues. With 1 base removed from V and 6 bases from J, the gap between germline ends came to 9 bases. The CDR3 loop is CASSQGGGNGYTF. The CDR3, as DNA: TGTGCCAGCAGCCAAGGGGGAGGTAATGGCTACACCTTC.

The chain is built from TRBV7-9 and TRBJ1-2; maybe TRBD1 (5 bases). Germline V CDR1 and CDR2: SEHNR, FQNEAQ (reference sequence). Between the trimmed V and J ends, which lost 1 base and 3 bases, there was a span of 9 bases. This CDR3 region has 14 residues. The CDR3 DNA follows: TGTGCCAGCAGCTTAGTTCTAGGGGACTATGGCTACACCTTC. It codes for CASSLVLGDYGYTF. Based on the CDR3 plus reference TRBV7-9 and TRBJ1-2, the full variable domain is DTGVSQNPRHKITKRGQNVTFRCDPISEHNRLYWYRQTLGQGPEFLTYFQNEAQLEKSRLLSDRFSAERPKGSFSTLEIQRTEQGDSAMYLCASSLVLGDYGYTFGSGTRLTVV.

The genes are TRBV28 and TRBJ2-2, with 10 nucleotides matching TRBD2. J lost 6 bases, V lost 2 bases, and 3 bases had no gene match. Per germline, CDR1 MDHEN and CDR2 SYDVKM. This CDR3 has 15 amino acids. CDR3 bases: TGTGCCAGCAGTTTAAGCCTAGCGGGAGCCGGGGAGCTGTTTTTT. Protein sequence: CASSLSLAGAGELFF.

This clonotype came up a few times. The V and J genes are TRBV7-8 and TRBJ2-2; TRBD1 matches at 9 bases. J was trimmed by 8 bases and V by 6 bases; bases with no gene match: 10. This CDR3 region has 15 residues. Looked up from germline, CDR1 is SGHVS and CDR2 is FQNEAQ. In DNA form, the CDR3 reads TGTGCCAGCAGGATACCGGGACAGGGACCTGGGGAGCTGTTTTTT. As protein: CASRIPGQGPGELFF.

As regards this clonotype: A much larger clonotype is one base distant, so this may be a read error. This CDR3 fails to terminate in the conserved phenylalanine or tryptophan, so it likely reflects a read error. The chain recombines TRBV11-2 with TRBJ1-1, with no clear D. The CDR3 runs to 12 residues. The V and J ends lost 8 bases and 0 bases respectively, with 7 bases between them. The germline V gene encodes CDR1 SGHAT and CDR2 FQNNGV. CDR3 nucleotides: TGTGCCAGCTCAATTATGAACACTGAAGCTTTCTCT. Protein product: CASSIMNTEAFS.

This sequence joins TRBV7-9 and TRBJ1-1, with D hard to call. V was pared by 5 bases and J by 8 bases, with 9 bases between. Germline V lookup: CDR1 SEHNR, CDR2 FQNEAQ (reference sequence). CDR3 size: 11 residues. CDR3 residues: CASSPSFEAFF. The CDR3 DNA sequence: TGTGCCAGCAGCCCCTCGTTCGAAGCTTTCTTT.

This clonotype was detected ten times or more. The rearrangement uses TRBV2 and TRBJ2-7; tentatively, D is TRBD1 (5 bases). The CDR3 consists of 13 residues. The germline V and J ends were trimmed by 11 bases and 4 bases, with 18 bases remaining between them. Germline-derived CDR1 and CDR2 are SNHLY and FYNNEI. CDR3 sequence (DNA): TGTGCCCTCCGTCATAGGGGCACATACGAGCAGTACTTC. Amino acid sequence: CALRHRGTYEQYF.

This clonotype was recorded at least ten times. The chain couples TRBV27 to TRBJ1-4, with D possibly being TRBD1 (5 bases). Germline CDR1 is MNHEY and CDR2 is SMNVEV (reference sequence). The CDR3 sequence is 15 residues long. Trimming took 6 bases from V and 5 from J, leaving 16 bases between them. The CDR3 here is CASRKTGTENEKLFF. CDR3 nucleotides: TGTGCCAGCAGAAAAACCGGGACGGAAAATGAAAAACTGTTTTTT. Full variable domain (outside the CDR3, taken from reference TRBV27 and TRBJ1-4): EAQVTQNPRYLITVTGKKLTVTCSQNMNHEYMSWYRQDPGLGLRQIYYSMNVEVTDKGDVPEGYKVSRKEKRNFPLILESPSPNQTSLYFCASRKTGTENEKLFFGSGTQLSVL.

In its sample, this clonotype was seen many times. This sequence joins TRBV11-2 and TRBJ1-1; D not resolved. In germline, CDR1 is SGHAT, CDR2 FQNNGV. The length of the CDR3 is 14 residues. Trimming cost V 2 bases and J 3 bases, with 10 bases left between them. CDR3 region: CASSLYGGDTEAFF. CDR3 bases: TGTGCCAGCAGCTTATATGGCGGAGACACTGAAGCTTTCTTT.

V is TRBV7-9 and J is TRBJ2-7, with D possibly matching TRBD2 (7 bases). The CDR3 runs to 18 residues. Germline V gene lookup returns CDR1 SEHNR and CDR2 FQNEAQ (reference sequence). V dropped 5 bases and J dropped 0 bases, with 23 bases sitting between them. The CDR3 DNA sequence: TGTGCCAGCAGCGCGGGGGTTGCGCGTTCGGGGGCCTCCTACGAGCAGTACTTC. It is translated as CASSAGVARSGASYEQYF.

V gene TRBV30 combines with J gene TRBJ1-1, with D maybe TRBD1 (5 bases). V was shortened by 0 bases and J by 4 bases, with 9 bases between the two germline ends. Germline V gene sequence: CDR1 GTSNPN, CDR2 SVGIG (reference sequence). CDR3 length equals 13 residues. In DNA, the CDR3 is TGTGCCTGGAGTGTGAGTGGGGGCACTGAAGCTTTCTTT. It specifies CAWSVSGGTEAFF.

Worth noting for this clonotype: A much more abundant neighbour one base away suggests this may be a read error. V and J are TRBV7-9 and TRBJ2-7; D unresolved. The CDR3 length is 14 residues. The ends were cut back, 1 base at V and 2 bases at J, with 9 bases in the middle. Germline V lookup: CDR1 SEHNR, CDR2 FQNEAQ (reference sequence). The CDR3 region is CASSLVDTPYEQYF. CDR3 sequence (DNA): TGTGCCAGCAGCTTAGTCGACACGCCCTACGAGCAGTACTTC.

This clonotype was seen ten or more times. This chain links TRBV10-3 with TRBJ2-7; the D gene could be TRBD1 or TRBD2 (6 bases each). The CDR3 contains 15 residues. Trimming stripped 8 bases from V and 2 bases from J, with 19 bases between. CDR1 ENHRY and CDR2 SYGVKD come from the germline V gene. CDR3: CAIGEVGGITYEQYF. The CDR3 region has the DNA TGTGCCATCGGGGAAGTAGGGGGGATCACCTACGAGCAGTACTTC.

This clonotype has a count of ten or more. This chain joins TRBV6-1 and TRBJ1-5; no firm D call. The ends were cut back, 6 bases at V and 3 bases at J, with 15 bases in the middle. In germline, CDR1 is MNHNS, CDR2 SASEGT. The CDR3 length is 15 residues. The CDR3 sequence is CASSPGVPFNQPQHF. The CDR3 nucleotides read TGTGCCAGCAGCCCTGGCGTTCCGTTCAATCAGCCCCAGCATTTT.

This clonotype was recorded at least ten times. V and J are TRBV27 and TRBJ1-1; no definite D call. The length of the CDR3 is 13 residues. Germline CDR1 MNHEY, CDR2 SMNVEV (reference sequence). The V end lost 6 bases, the J end lost 4 bases, and 12 bases lay between the germline ends. CDR3 sequence (DNA): TGTGCCAGCAGCACACTCCGGGGCACTGAAGCTTTCTTT. Translation gives CASSTLRGTEAFF.

This clonotype was counted at least ten times. The chain links TRBV28 to TRBJ1-6; D gene uncertain. The V end was cut by 4 bases, the J end by 5 bases, with 9 bases between. From germline, CDR1 is MDHEN and CDR2 SYDVKM. This CDR3 has 14 amino acids. The CDR3 protein is CASSSVGDNSPLHF. As DNA, the CDR3 is TGTGCCAGCAGTTCGGTCGGAGATAATTCACCCCTCCACTTT.

This clonotype was detected ten times or more. This may arise from a read error, as a much more abundant clone is one base away. The V and J genes are TRBV28 and TRBJ1-4; TRBD1 matches at 7 bases. Germline CDR1 MDHEN, CDR2 SYDVKM. V lost 6 bases, J lost 8 bases, and 12 bases stayed unmatched. The CDR3 covers 15 residues. This CDR3 reads CASRRPGQFGEKLFF. The CDR3 DNA follows: TGTGCCAGCAGACGACCGGGACAGTTCGGGGAAAAACTGTTTTTT.

The J gene is TRBJ1-1, the V gene TRBV30, with D unclear. The ends were cut back, 0 bases at V and 4 bases at J, with 9 bases in the middle. The CDR3 is 13 amino acids. CDR1 is GTSNPN, CDR2 SVGIG, per germline (reference sequence). In DNA form, the CDR3 reads TGTGCCTGGAGTGTAGGAAGTATCACTGAAGCTTTCTTT. Amino acid sequence: CAWSVGSITEAFF.